This T cell receptor (beta chain) was identified during a study of OX40 agonist ivuxolimab in advanced cancers. Background for the entire study: Ivuxolimab, which targeted the costimulatory receptor OX40 (CD134), was an agonistic, fully human IgG2 monoclonal antibody. Intravenous ivuxolimab was administered to patients every 2 weeks at six dose levels: 0.01, 0.1, 0.3, 1.5, 3 and 10 mg/kg. Among the roughly 50 dose-escalation patients, about 20 had hepatocellular carcinoma, 15 or so melanoma, 9 renal cell carcinoma and 9 head and neck cancer. A male proportion of 82.7% and a mean age of approximately 62 years, ranging from about 23 to 79, were recorded for the dose-escalation cohort. The paper describes the monotherapy dose-escalation part (N of about 47 patients) of the phase I trial of ivuxolimab. Patients were allowed to have had prior anti-PD-1, anti-PD-L1 or anti-CTLA-4 therapy, and 40% to 45% of the dose-escalation patients had previously received checkpoint inhibitors. Partial responses were achieved by three dose-escalation patients, of whom one had hepatocellular carcinoma and two had cutaneous melanoma. The purpose of peripheral TCRbeta sequencing was to test whether ivuxolimab changed TCR sequence diversity and led to clonal T-cell expansion. Paper-wide results and their limitations: The antigen specificity of the peripheral T cells that underwent clonal expansion was not determined. Partial responders in the 0.1-3.0 mg/kg groups had among the lowest normalized peripheral clonal expansion, especially among CD8+ T cells. At doses from 0.1 to 3.0 mg/kg, clonal expansion was seen in both CD4+ and CD8+ blood T cells between baseline and week 6. After ivuxolimab, more expanded clones were found on average in CD8+ T cells than in CD4+ T cells. Low levels of normalized T-cell clonal expansion were also seen in some nonresponding patients.

Genomic DNA was isolated from the sorted cells so that the TCRbeta CDR3 region could be sequenced. The immunoSEQ Assay was used for sequencing of TCRbeta CDR3 regions. In TCRdb, the immuneACCESS table is reduced to in-frame sequences with V and J assigned. These tables do not hold every clone; where another copy was compared, an unresolved V gene accounts for under half, and the others remain unexplained. The sample table shows roughly 56,000 clones, and approximately 90% are seen once. The leading ten clones occupy more than 15% of the sample. Taken from the germline V gene (reference sequence), the CDR1 and CDR2 loops are LNHDA and SQIVND. Including cysteine and phenylalanine, the CDR3 has 18 amino acids. CDR3 DNA only is kept here, 54 bases in frame from base 1. Trimming accounts for 1 base at V and 2 bases at J, while the number of junction bases matched to no gene is 6. Patients with a history of autoimmune disease or receiving systemic immunosuppression were excluded from the trial. Peripheral blood for TCR sequencing was collected from all dose cohorts at baseline, on cycle 4 day 1, and on cycle 7 day 1. The samples were drawn from a first-in-human, open-label, multicenter phase I dose-escalation trial of ivuxolimab. The trial enrolled adults with locally advanced or metastatic head and neck squamous cell, hepatocellular, melanoma or renal cell carcinoma. Before TCR sequencing, CD4+ T cells and CD8+ T cells were sorted from peripheral blood as separate populations.

Points on this clone: Its antigen is currently not known. Per-nucleotide qualities are absent, and no much larger clonotype sits a single base away.

The clonotype was recovered from an adult with an advanced solid tumor such as melanoma, head and neck, liver or kidney cancer. The rearrangement joined TRBV19 to TRBJ2-1, with TRBD2 matching 12 junction bases. The material sequenced was CD4+ or CD8+ T cells sorted from blood, taken in a trial of the OX40 agonist ivuxolimab. The CDR3 protein is CASSIGLAGGPAYNEQFF. At the DNA level, the sequence is TGTGCCAGTAGTATAGGGCTAGCGGGAGGGCCTGCCTACAATGAGCAGTTCTTC.